This TCR beta chain was sequenced for a study of blood T cell repertoires in COVID-19. Study background: Spain, Italy and the United States supplied samples that represented acute and convalescent COVID-19. PBMCs, B-cell-depleted T cells, or T cells were the source of the cDNA or gDNA that made up the material.

Libraries were prepared by immunoSEQ multiplex PCR; TCRdb keeps only in-frame clonotypes and omits some of them. The sample shows under 350,000 clones, around 89% of them seen only once. This CDR3 is 15 amino acids long. Per the germline V gene, CDR1 is MNHNS and CDR2 is SASEGT. The V segment lost 0 bases and the J segment 6 bases; nucleotides outside the gene matches: 8. Only a few counts were recorded for this clone. Material: peripheral blood. V usage is TRBV6-1 and J usage is TRBJ2-7; 7 bases map to TRBD1. The clonotype comes from a man between 40 and 49 years old with acute or convalescent COVID-19. CDR3 region: CASSEAQGEISEQYF. In nucleotides, the CDR3 is TGTGCCAGCAGTGAAGCGCAGGGGGAAATTAGCGAGCAGTACTTC.